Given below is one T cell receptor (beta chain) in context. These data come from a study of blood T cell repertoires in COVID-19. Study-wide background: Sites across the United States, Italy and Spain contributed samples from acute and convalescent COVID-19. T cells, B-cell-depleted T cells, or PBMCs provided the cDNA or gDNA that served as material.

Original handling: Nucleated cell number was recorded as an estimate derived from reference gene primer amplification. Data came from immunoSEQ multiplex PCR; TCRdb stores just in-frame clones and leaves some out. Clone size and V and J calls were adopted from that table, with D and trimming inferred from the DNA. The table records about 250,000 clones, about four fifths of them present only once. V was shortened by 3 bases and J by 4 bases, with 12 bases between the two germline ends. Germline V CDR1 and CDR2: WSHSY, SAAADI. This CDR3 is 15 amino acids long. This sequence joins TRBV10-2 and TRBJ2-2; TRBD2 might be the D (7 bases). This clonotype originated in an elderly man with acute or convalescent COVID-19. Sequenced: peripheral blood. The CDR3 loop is CASSEGGGPTGELFF. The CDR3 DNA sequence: TGCGCCAGCAGTGAAGGCGGGGGCCCCACCGGGGAGCTGTTTTTT.